Listed below are T cell receptor beta chains from one sample, sequenced in a study of blood T cells in healthy people across ages. TCRdb itself ran the 5' RACE reads through MiXCR, one entry per CDR3 protein. The table has 1.4 million to 1.5 million distinct CDR3 sequences, approximately 38% seen once; the top ten hold roughly 7.9%. Sequencing was carried out using blood. The source of these receptors is a young woman in good health. The CDR3 runs from the conserved cysteine through the conserved F or W. A D gene is named only where the DNA matches it firmly.

d_call	v_call	j_call	cdr3_aa
-	TRBV20-1	TRBJ1-2	CSARGNGARANYGYTF
TRBD2	TRBV4-2	TRBJ2-1	CASSQGTSGVYNEQFF
-	TRBV2	TRBJ1-2	CASSETQGLDGYTF
-	TRBV3-1	TRBJ1-2	CASSRKLPGAGGYTF
-	TRBV7-9	TRBJ1-6	CASDRGESSYNSPLHF
TRBD2	TRBV4-1	TRBJ2-5	CASSHPNEIAGGETQYF
-	TRBV15	TRBJ2-3	CATSRDDARWYF
TRBD2	TRBV19	TRBJ2-3	CASSIAQREVDTQYF
-	TRBV7-2	TRBJ2-7	CASSFWGDSYEQYF
TRBD1	TRBV7-9	TRBJ2-5	CASSSTPGQEYQETQYF
TRBD1	TRBV12-3/TRBV12-4	TRBJ1-2	CASSRRGDGYTF
-	TRBV4-1	TRBJ2-3	CASSRGTLLPSTDTQYF
TRBD2	TRBV5-1	TRBJ2-2	CASSVKRGLSTGELFF
-	TRBV7-3	TRBJ2-1	CASSLKAPQSSYNEQFF
-	TRBV4-2	-	CASSQAGASSYNEQYF
TRBD2	TRBV7-2	TRBJ2-5	CASSLVAGVSRETQYF
-	TRBV7-9	TRBJ1-1	CASTWENTEAFF
-	TRBV20-1	TRBJ2-3	CSATKTDTQYF
-	TRBV5-1	TRBJ1-2	CASSLTTEYGYTF
-	TRBV24-1	TRBJ2-4	CATSDPPGNEQYF
TRBD1	TRBV4-1	TRBJ1-2	CASGPRLTTGVHGYTF
TRBD2	TRBV18	TRBJ2-4	CASSPATSGKAKNIQYF
-	TRBV4-2	TRBJ1-2	CASNVVGGEYGYTF
TRBD2	TRBV6-1	TRBJ2-1	CASSGLAASYNEQFF
-	TRBV9	TRBJ2-3	CASRPAREDTQYF
-	TRBV28	TRBJ2-7	CASSLPGTSPYEQYF
-	TRBV5-1	TRBJ2-6	CASTDRGSGANVLTF
-	TRBV5-1	TRBJ1-2	CASSHPVGQDGYGYTF
TRBD1	TRBV20-1	TRBJ1-1	CSAPKAGTVNTEAFF
-	TRBV4-1	TRBJ2-3	CASSQDRGSGDTQYF
TRBD1	TRBV28	TRBJ2-7	CASSLWDRYRGHSYEQYF
-	TRBV20-1	TRBJ1-1	CSANLPKNTEAFF
-	TRBV6-5	TRBJ1-1	CASSYRPGTVNTEAFF
-	TRBV12-3/TRBV12-4	TRBJ2-1	CAVSYTTVRYNEQFF
-	TRBV6-1	TRBJ2-2	CASSMNTGELFF
TRBD1	TRBV10-3	TRBJ2-5	CAISDGDRGYFETQYF
TRBD1	TRBV6-5	TRBJ1-2	CASFDRGSYGYTF
-	TRBV7-2	TRBJ1-3	CAILDKSSGNTIYF
-	TRBV10-1	TRBJ2-5	CASSDNGSRETQYF
-	TRBV6-1	TRBJ1-4	CASSEVRARNEKLFF
-	TRBV5-1	TRBJ2-7	CASSLGTGAREQYF
-	TRBV5-1	TRBJ2-1	CASSLFDQGYNEQFF
-	TRBV6-5	TRBJ2-1	CASTATGISYNEQFF
TRBD2	TRBV6-1	TRBJ2-4	CASSSGRSAKNIQYF
-	TRBV20-1	TRBJ1-1	CSAPREGSVTEAFF
-	TRBV4-1	TRBJ1-5	CASSQGTERSNQPQHF
TRBD2	TRBV20-1	TRBJ2-1	CSAPSGGPYNEQFF
-	TRBV12-3/TRBV12-4	TRBJ1-2	CASSLDRNSEGYTF
TRBD1	TRBV5-5	TRBJ1-2	CASRYSTQGATYGYTF
-	TRBV7-2	TRBJ1-5	CASSYHWAGQPQHF
-	TRBV5-1	TRBJ2-5	CASSRPGLLETQYF